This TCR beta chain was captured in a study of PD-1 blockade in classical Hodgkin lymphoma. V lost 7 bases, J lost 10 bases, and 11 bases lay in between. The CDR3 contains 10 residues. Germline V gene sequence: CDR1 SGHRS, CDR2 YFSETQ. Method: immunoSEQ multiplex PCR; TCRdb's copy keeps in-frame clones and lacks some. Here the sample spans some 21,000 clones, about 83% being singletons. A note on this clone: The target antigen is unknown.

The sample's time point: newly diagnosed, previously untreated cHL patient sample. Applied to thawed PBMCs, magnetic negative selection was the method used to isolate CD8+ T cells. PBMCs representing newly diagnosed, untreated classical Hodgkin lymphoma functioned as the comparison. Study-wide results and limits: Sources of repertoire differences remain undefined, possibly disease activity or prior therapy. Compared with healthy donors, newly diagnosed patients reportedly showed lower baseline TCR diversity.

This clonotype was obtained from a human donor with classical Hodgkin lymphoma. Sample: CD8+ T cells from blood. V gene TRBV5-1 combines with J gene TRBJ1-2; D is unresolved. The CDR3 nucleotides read TGCGCCAGCCCGCGTGGAGTCTACACCTTC. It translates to CASPRGVYTF.